This T cell receptor beta chain derives from a study of T cell responses to AZD1222 COVID-19 vaccine. Points from the study as a whole: Close to half of all spike-specific TCRs reportedly target regions of the variants that are unmutated. Recipients of AZD1222 seropositive at baseline numbered only five or six. The sample set comprised mostly white British donors with more females, and clonal diversity was possibly underestimated. Across spike, vaccine-associated CD4 TCRs were found, dominant at 160-218 and 743-854.

Concerning this clone itself: Its antigen is not known.

Data came from immunoSEQ multiplex PCR; TCRdb stores just in-frame clones and leaves some out. Seen here are some 110,000 clones, around nine tenths observed once, and the top ten hold about 4%. This CDR3 has 14 amino acids. Germline values: CDR1 SGHNT, CDR2 YYREEE (reference sequence). The ends were cut back, 2 bases at V and 1 base at J, with 9 bases in the middle. This specimen was peripheral blood, taken 28 days after the second AZD1222 dose. The rearrangement links TRBV5-4 to TRBJ1-2, with D perhaps TRBD1 (6 bases). This receptor was identified in an adult who received the AZD1222 COVID-19 vaccine. In nucleotides, the CDR3 is TGTGCCAGCAGCTTTGACAGGAATAACTATGGCTACACCTTC. Amino acid sequence: CASSFDRNNYGYTF.